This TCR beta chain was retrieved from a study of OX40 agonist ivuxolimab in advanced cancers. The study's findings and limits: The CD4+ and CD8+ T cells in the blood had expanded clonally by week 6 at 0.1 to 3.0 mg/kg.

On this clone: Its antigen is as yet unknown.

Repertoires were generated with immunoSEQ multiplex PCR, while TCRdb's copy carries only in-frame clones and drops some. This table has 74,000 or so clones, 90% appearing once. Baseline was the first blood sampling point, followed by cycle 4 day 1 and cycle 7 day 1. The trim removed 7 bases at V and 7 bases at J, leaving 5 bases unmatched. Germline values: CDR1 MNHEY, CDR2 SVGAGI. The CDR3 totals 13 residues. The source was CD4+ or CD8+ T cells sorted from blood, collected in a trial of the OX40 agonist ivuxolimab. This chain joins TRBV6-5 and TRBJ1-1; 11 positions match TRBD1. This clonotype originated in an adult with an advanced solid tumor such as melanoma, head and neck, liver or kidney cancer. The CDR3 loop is CASTGQGANEAFF. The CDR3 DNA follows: TGTGCCAGCACAGGACAGGGGGCAAATGAAGCTTTCTTT.